This entry concerns a single TCR beta chain. Other DNA sequences within the sample encode an identical CDR3. Assay used: immunoSEQ multiplex PCR; TCRdb lists only in-frame clones, some missing. Of 150,000 to 200,000 clones detected, 87% appear once; the ten largest clones hold approximately 21%. The entry originates in a study of blood T cell repertoires in COVID-19. Trimming shortened V by 1 base and J by 0 bases, and 5 bases separated the two germline ends. Germline V gene data show CDR1 as LGHDT and CDR2 as YNNKEL (reference sequence). The CDR3 is made up of 14 amino acids. The gene calls are TRBV3-1 (or the pseudogene TRBV3-2) and TRBJ2-3, with D hard to call. This sequence originates from a man in his sixties with active or convalescent COVID-19. The sample was peripheral blood. CDR3 sequence (DNA): TGTGCCAGCAGCCAAGGAGCGAGCACAGATACGCAGTATTTT. It translates to CASSQGASTDTQYF.